This TCR beta chain was documented in a study of CD8+ T cells in alopecia areata. At the level of the study: Treated patients were dosed with oral tofacitinib, taking 5 to 10 mg twice daily.

The treatment denotes: oral pan-JAK inhibitor, 5-10 mg twice daily. The V and J ends lost 4 bases and 5 bases, in that order; junction bases with no gene match: 6. The germline gives CDR1 MNHEY, CDR2 SVGAGI. The CDR3 length is 14 residues. Extracted RNA was reverse transcribed into cDNA, the sequencing template. TCRdb's table, derived via immunoSEQ multiplex PCR, lists solely in-frame clones and lacks some. The sample consists of 180,000 or so clones, 51% of them appearing once. The study's findings and limits: Tofacitinib significantly brought down scalp clonality and expanded CD8+ clones among top 100. Mice showed TCR sharing more clearly than patients did, possibly owing to HLA.

Regarding this clone: Its antigen is still unknown.

The V gene is TRBV6-5, the J gene TRBJ2-3; 7 nucleotides agree with TRBD2. The TCR originated in a human donor with alopecia areata. Sequencing was performed on CD8+ T cells sorted from blood, taken around week 54, from a patient treated with tofacitinib. DNA of the CDR3: TGTGCCAGCAGTTCGGGACTACCTGGAGATACGCAGTATTTT. It yields the protein CASSSGLPGDTQYF.